This TCR beta chain was captured in a study of identical twins. TCRdb independently ran MiXCR on the 5' RACE reads; one entry per CDR3 protein. The sample carries around 500,000 distinct CDR3 sequences, around 14% recorded once. This clonotype was found many times. Its antigen is not known. The CDR3 extends over 15 amino acids. Deletions cut 2 bases from V and 8 bases from J, with 16 bases between. The germline V gene encodes CDR1 MNHEY and CDR2 SVGAGI. Findings of the study overall: Some out-of-frame alpha sequences were shared by twins, and these showed excess low generation probability.

This sample was shared with a second study, whose subject was yellow fever vaccine responses in identical twins.

Sequencing input: CD4+ T cells sorted from blood. The chain links TRBV6-5 to TRBJ2-1; D possibly matches TRBD1 or TRBD2 (6 bases each). This sequence originates from a woman between 18 and 29 years old in good health. The chain's CDR3 is CASSYTTGGRDEQFF. CDR3 nucleotide sequence: TGTGCCAGCAGTTACACGACCGGGGGCAGGGATGAGCAGTTCTTC.